A selection of T cell receptor beta chains follows, all from one sample in a study of early T cells in non-severe SARS-CoV-2 infection. MiXCR, run by TCRdb on the 5' RACE reads, gives a single entry per CDR3 protein. The sample has around 58,000 distinct CDR3 sequences, less than 5.5% seen once; the top ten hold 4% to 5%. The sample taken for sequencing was whole blood. The receptors originated from an adult who was a healthcare worker with PCR-confirmed SARS-CoV-2 infection or an uninfected control (not recorded which). Both conserved end residues are part of each CDR3. The order of the fields is CDR3 protein, CDR3 DNA, J gene, CDR3 length, V gene, clone size, D gene. The D gene is left open where the match is weak. The listing skips clone size in some rows; elsewhere it reads once, few, many or a size class.

CASAEGQGNTEAFF | TGTGCCAGTGCGGAGGGGCAGGGGAACACTGAAGCTTTCTTT | TRBJ1-1 | 14 | TRBV19 | many | .
CAWSREEGELFF | TGTGCCTGGAGTCGAGAGGAGGGGGAGCTGTTTTTT | TRBJ2-2 | 12 | TRBV30 | few | .
CASSPRTDSNYGYTF | TGTGCCAGCAGCCCGAGGACGGACTCTAACTATGGCTACACCTTC | TRBJ1-2 | 15 | TRBV3-1 | . | .
CSASGQENEKLFF | TGCAGCGCCTCTGGACAGGAGAACGAAAAACTGTTTTTT | TRBJ1-4 | 13 | TRBV29-1 | many | TRBD1
CASSWDSGARDTQYF | TGTGCCAGCAGTTGGGATAGCGGGGCCAGGGATACGCAGTATTTT | TRBJ2-3 | 15 | TRBV12-3/TRBV12-4 | . | TRBD2
CASTKTGLSTEAFF | TGTGCCAGCACCAAGACAGGGTTAAGCACTGAAGCTTTCTTT | TRBJ1-1 | 14 | TRBV5-6 | . | TRBD1
CASSIAGRNNEQFF | TGCGCCAGCAGCATAGCGGGTCGTAACAATGAGCAGTTCTTC | TRBJ2-1 | 14 | TRBV5-1 | many | TRBD2
CASSEGTGGVSEAFF | TGTGCCAGCAGTGAAGGAACAGGGGGCGTCTCTGAAGCTTTCTTT | TRBJ1-1 | 15 | TRBV6-1 | . | TRBD1
CATSDLRVSYEQFF | TGTGCCACCAGTGATTTGAGGGTTTCCTATGAGCAGTTCTTC | TRBJ2-1 | 14 | TRBV24-1 | many | .
CASSFTTSGGAFSAEQFF | TGTGCCAGCAGCTTTACGACTAGCGGGGGGGCGTTCAGTGCTGAGCAGTTCTTC | TRBJ2-1 | 18 | TRBV7-2 | many | TRBD2
CASTPTSGGAPDTQYF | TGTGCCAGTACTCCGACTAGCGGGGGGGCCCCAGATACGCAGTATTTT | TRBJ2-3 | 16 | TRBV19 | many | TRBD2
CASSLAESGGPLEQYF | TGCGCCAGCAGCTTGGCCGAATCGGGAGGGCCCCTCGAGCAGTACTTC | TRBJ2-7 | 16 | TRBV5-1 | . | TRBD2
CASSPRDRLYEQYF | TGTGCCAGCAGCCCTCGGGACAGACTCTACGAGCAGTACTTC | TRBJ2-7 | 14 | TRBV3-1 | . | TRBD1
CASSVSQGPSTYNSPLHF | TGTGCCAGCAGTGTTTCACAGGGACCATCGACTTATAATTCACCCCTCCACTTT | TRBJ1-6 | 18 | TRBV6-1 | . | .
CASSQEWSVLYEQYF | TGTGCCAGCAGCCAAGAATGGTCCGTCCTCTACGAGCAGTACTTC | TRBJ2-7 | 15 | TRBV4-2 | . | .
CASSIPGREGYTF | TGTGCCAGTAGTATCCCCGGAAGGGAGGGCTACACCTTC | TRBJ1-2 | 13 | TRBV19 | many | .
CASSSRRLRGGLRGSTDTQYF | TGTGCCAGCAGTTCCCGACGTCTCCGCGGGGGACTCCGGGGGAGCACAGATACGCAGTATTTT | TRBJ2-3 | 21 | TRBV28 | many | TRBD2
CATSDLSDRGPGDTQYF | TGTGCCACCAGTGATTTATCGGACAGGGGGCCCGGAGATACGCAGTATTTT | TRBJ2-3 | 17 | TRBV24-1 | . | TRBD1
CAIRSKAGGTDTQYF | TGTGCCATCAGGTCTAAAGCGGGGGGCACAGATACGCAGTATTTT | TRBJ2-3 | 15 | TRBV2 | . | TRBD2
CASGLAGKNEQFF | TGTGCCAGCGGACTAGCGGGAAAGAATGAGCAGTTCTTC | TRBJ2-1 | 13 | TRBV2 | many | TRBD2
CASSRTSRNEQFF | TGTGCCAGCTCCCGGACTAGCCGCAATGAGCAGTTCTTC | TRBJ2-1 | 13 | TRBV18 | . | TRBD2
CASSFPSVGEQFF | TGTGCCAGCAGTTTCCCTAGCGTCGGTGAGCAGTTCTTC | TRBJ2-1 | 13 | TRBV12-3/TRBV12-4 | many | .
CSAWTPLGYEQYF | TGCAGTGCATGGACCCCCCTCGGGTACGAGCAGTACTTC | TRBJ2-7 | 13 | TRBV20-1 | many | .
CASSVGADQPQHF | TGTGCCAGCAGTGTGGGGGCGGATCAGCCCCAGCATTTT | TRBJ1-5 | 13 | TRBV2 | few | .
CSAVSGGGEQYF | TGCAGTGCCGTCTCGGGTGGAGGAGAGCAGTACTTC | TRBJ2-7 | 12 | TRBV20-1 | many | .
CATSDPGLGTGELFF | TGTGCCACCAGTGACCCGGGCCTAGGGACCGGGGAGCTGTTTTTT | TRBJ2-2 | 15 | TRBV24-1 | . | .
CASSTGPDNSPLHF | TGTGCCAGCAGCACGGGACCGGATAATTCACCCCTCCACTTT | TRBJ1-6 | 14 | TRBV11-3 | few | .
CSARDFRSTTEAFF | TGCAGTGCTAGAGATTTTAGATCAACTACTGAAGCTTTCTTT | TRBJ1-1 | 14 | TRBV20-1 | . | .
CASNPPGVCSRRGLYNEQFF | TGTGCCAGCAATCCTCCAGGGGTTTGTAGCAGGCGGGGTCTCTACAATGAGCAGTTCTTC | TRBJ2-1 | 20 | TRBV11-3 | . | .
CAISEIGTNYGYTF | TGTGCCATCAGTGAGATTGGCACCAACTATGGCTACACCTTC | TRBJ1-2 | 14 | TRBV10-3 | few | .
CASSTTTGPNTEAFF | TGTGCCAGCAGCACAACAACAGGGCCGAACACTGAAGCTTTCTTT | TRBJ1-1 | 15 | TRBV7-9 | many | .
CASSSESQPGRYEQYF | TGTGCCAGCAGTTCCGAGAGTCAACCTGGCCGGTACGAGCAGTACTTC | TRBJ2-7 | 16 | TRBV6-2/TRBV6-3 | many | .
CASSPLQGTGELFF | TGTGCCAGCAGTCCATTACAGGGGACCGGGGAGCTGTTTTTT | TRBJ2-2 | 14 | TRBV2 | few | TRBD1
CASSSGDYSYEQYF | TGTGCCAGCAGCTCGGGGGACTACTCCTACGAGCAGTACTTC | TRBJ2-7 | 14 | TRBV7-6 | many | TRBD2
CASSQDLGQPQHF | TGTGCCAGCAGCCAAGATCTGGGGCAGCCCCAGCATTTT | TRBJ1-5 | 13 | TRBV4-3 | many | .
CASRSELGSYEQYF | TGTGCCAGCAGGTCCGAACTAGGCTCCTACGAGCAGTACTTC | TRBJ2-7 | 14 | TRBV2 | many | .
CASSIPGLQETQYF | TGTGCCAGTAGTATTCCGGGACTACAAGAGACCCAGTACTTC | TRBJ2-5 | 14 | TRBV19 | many | TRBD2
CASSQGNEKLFF | TGTGCCAGCAGCCAGGGTAATGAAAAACTGTTTTTT | TRBJ1-4 | 12 | TRBV27 | . | .
CASSYGLNQPQHF | TGTGCCAGCAGTTACGGGTTAAATCAGCCCCAGCATTTT | TRBJ1-5 | 13 | TRBV6-5 | many | .
CSALTSYNEQFF | TGCAGCGCCTTGACTTCTTACAATGAGCAGTTCTTC | TRBJ2-1 | 12 | TRBV29-1 | many | .
CASSSRGQNTEAFF | TGTGCCAGCAGTTCCAGGGGCCAAAACACTGAAGCTTTCTTT | TRBJ1-1 | 14 | TRBV7-2 | many | .
CASSSPTRRPSGRAYEQFF | TGTGCCAGCAGTTCCCCCACCCGCCGCCCTAGCGGGAGGGCCTATGAGCAGTTCTTC | TRBJ2-1 | 19 | TRBV12-3/TRBV12-4 | many | TRBD2
CASSLETDEQYF | TGTGCCAGCAGCTTAGAAACGGACGAGCAGTACTTC | TRBJ2-7 | 12 | TRBV7-9 | many | .
CASSLVGGFNTGELFF | TGTGCCAGCAGCTTAGTCGGGGGCTTCAACACCGGGGAGCTGTTTTTT | TRBJ2-2 | 16 | TRBV7-2 | . | .
CASSLPDWTYEQYF | TGTGCCAGCAGCTTACCAGATTGGACCTACGAGCAGTACTTC | TRBJ2-7 | 14 | TRBV11-3 | few | .